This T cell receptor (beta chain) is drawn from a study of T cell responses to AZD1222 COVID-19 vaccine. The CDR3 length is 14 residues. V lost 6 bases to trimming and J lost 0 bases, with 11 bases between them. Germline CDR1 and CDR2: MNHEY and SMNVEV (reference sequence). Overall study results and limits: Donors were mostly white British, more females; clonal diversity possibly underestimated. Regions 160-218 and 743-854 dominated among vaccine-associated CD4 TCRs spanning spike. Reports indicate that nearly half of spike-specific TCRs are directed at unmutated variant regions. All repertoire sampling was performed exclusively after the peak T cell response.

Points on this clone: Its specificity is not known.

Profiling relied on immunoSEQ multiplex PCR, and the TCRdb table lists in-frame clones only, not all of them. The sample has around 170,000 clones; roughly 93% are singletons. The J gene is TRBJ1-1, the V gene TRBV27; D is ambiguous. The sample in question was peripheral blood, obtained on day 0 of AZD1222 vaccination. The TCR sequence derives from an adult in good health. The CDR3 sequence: CASRALGLNTEAFF. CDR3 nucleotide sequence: TGTGCCAGCAGGGCTTTGGGGTTGAACACTGAAGCTTTCTTT.